This TCR beta chain is from a study of T cell responses to AZD1222 COVID-19 vaccine. The assay was immunoSEQ multiplex PCR, and TCRdb's table has in-frame clones only and misses some. This sample has about 83,000 clones, with 70% to 90% found just once. Germline-derived CDR1 and CDR2 are SQVTM and ANQGSEA. The CDR3 extends over 14 amino acids. Trimming shortened V by 1 base and J by 5 bases, and 14 bases separated the two germline ends. The chain couples TRBV29-1 to TRBJ1-1; D is perhaps TRBD1 (5 bases). Sequencing used peripheral blood, obtained 28 days after the second AZD1222 dose. The receptor was derived from an adult who received the AZD1222 COVID-19 vaccine. For the CDR3, the DNA is TGCAGCGTTGAAGCCACCGGGGGGGGGACTGAAGCTTTCTTT. This encodes CSVEATGGGTEAFF.